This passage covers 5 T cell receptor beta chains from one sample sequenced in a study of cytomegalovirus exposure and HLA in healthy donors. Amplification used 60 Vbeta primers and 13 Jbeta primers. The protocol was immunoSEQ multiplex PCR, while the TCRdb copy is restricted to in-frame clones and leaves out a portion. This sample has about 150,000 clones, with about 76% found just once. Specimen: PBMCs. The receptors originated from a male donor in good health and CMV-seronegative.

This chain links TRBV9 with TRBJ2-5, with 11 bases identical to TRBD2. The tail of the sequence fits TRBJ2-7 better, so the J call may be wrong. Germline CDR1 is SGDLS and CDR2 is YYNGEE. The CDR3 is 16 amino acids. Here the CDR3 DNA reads TGTGCCAGCAGCGTAGGGACTAGCGGGTCCACCTACGAGCAGTACTTC. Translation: CASSVGTSGSTYEQYF.

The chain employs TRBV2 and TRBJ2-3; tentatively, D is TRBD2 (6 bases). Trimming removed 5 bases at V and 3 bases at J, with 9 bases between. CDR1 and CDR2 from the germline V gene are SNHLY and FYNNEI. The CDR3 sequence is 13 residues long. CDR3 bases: TGTGCCAGCAGTCCGGGGGAGACAGATACGCAGTATTTT. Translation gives CASSPGETDTQYF.

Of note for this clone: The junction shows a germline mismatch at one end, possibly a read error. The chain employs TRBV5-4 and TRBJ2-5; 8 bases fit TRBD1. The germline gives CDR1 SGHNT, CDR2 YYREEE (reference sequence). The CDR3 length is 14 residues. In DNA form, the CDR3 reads TGTGCCAACAGCTCGACAGGGGAGTCAGAGACCCAGTACTTC. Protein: CANSSTGESETQYF.

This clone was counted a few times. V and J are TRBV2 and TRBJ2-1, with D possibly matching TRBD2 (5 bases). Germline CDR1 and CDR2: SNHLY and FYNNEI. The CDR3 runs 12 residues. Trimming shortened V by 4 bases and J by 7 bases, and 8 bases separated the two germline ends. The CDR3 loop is CASSAERNEQFF. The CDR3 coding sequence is TGTGCCAGCAGTGCGGAGCGGAATGAGCAGTTCTTC.

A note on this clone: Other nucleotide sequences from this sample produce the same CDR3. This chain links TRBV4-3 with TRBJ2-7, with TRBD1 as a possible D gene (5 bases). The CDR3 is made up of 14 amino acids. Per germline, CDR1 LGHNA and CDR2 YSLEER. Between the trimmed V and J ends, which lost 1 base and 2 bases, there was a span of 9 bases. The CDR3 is CASSQGQGAYEQYF. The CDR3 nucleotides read TGCGCCAGCAGCCAAGGCCAGGGTGCCTACGAGCAGTACTTC.